The entry below gives a single TCR beta chain sequence along with its context. What it recognizes is unknown. The data belong to a study of T cell responses to AZD1222 COVID-19 vaccine. Study conclusions and caveats: Females outnumbered males among donors, who were mostly white British; clonal diversity was possibly underestimated. Targets within unmutated variant regions were reportedly found for nearly half of spike-specific TCRs.

Assay used: immunoSEQ multiplex PCR; TCRdb lists only in-frame clones, some missing. The sample lists over 120,000 clones; over 85% were seen once. The clonotype comes from an adult in good health. The sequencing used peripheral blood, collected on day 0 of AZD1222 vaccination.

The DNA for the CDR3 is TGTGCCAGCAGTGCACTAGCGGGGAACACCGGGGAGCTGTTTTTT. The encoded protein is CASSALAGNTGELFF. J is TRBJ2-2 and V is TRBV27, with 9 nucleotides matching TRBD2. CDR1 and CDR2 (germline): MNHEY, SMNVEV (reference sequence). The CDR3 is 15 amino acids. Trimming at V came to 5 bases and at J to 1 base, leaving 2 bases not matched to a gene.